These T cell receptor beta chains were read from a single sample in a study of shared clonotypes between healthy human individuals. Only in-frame clones appear in the TCRdb table, and some are missing; sequencing was by immunoSEQ multiplex PCR. The sample shows roughly 640,000 clones, around 74% of them seen only once. The specimen was memory CD4+ T cells sorted from blood. The origin of the receptors is a woman in her twenties or thirties in good health. CDR3s include the opening cysteine and the closing phenylalanine or tryptophan. The D gene is left open where the match is weak. Part of the rows lack a size; the others show once, few, many or a class for expanded clones.

D	size	V	J	length	CDR3	DNA
TRBD2	few	TRBV6-5	TRBJ2-7	15	CASSYLAGGPHEQYF	TGTGCCAGCAGTTACCTAGCGGGAGGGCCCCACGAGCAGTACTTC
.	once	TRBV14	TRBJ1-5	16	CASSQDAGASNQPQHF	TGTGCCAGCAGCCAAGATGCTGGGGCGAGCAATCAGCCCCAGCATTTT
TRBD2	.	TRBV5-6	TRBJ2-5	18	CASSLRSGLALPQETQYF	TGTGCCAGCAGCTTGAGATCGGGACTAGCGCTGCCCCAAGAGACCCAGTACTTC
.	.	TRBV30	TRBJ2-5	11	CAWTDRWEQYF	TGTGCCTGGACGGACAGATGGGAGCAGTACTTC
.	.	TRBV11-2	TRBJ2-5	15	CASSLVRGIGETQYF	TGTGCCAGCAGCTTAGTACGCGGGATTGGAGAGACCCAGTACTTC
.	.	TRBV28	TRBJ2-7	12	CASSPYSSQQYF	TGTGCCAGCAGCCCATACTCGTCACAGCAGTACTTC
.	many	TRBV2	TRBJ2-1	14	CASSGGRTDNEQFF	TGTGCCAGCAGTGGTGGGAGGACCGACAATGAGCAGTTCTTC
.	once	TRBV6-6	TRBJ1-2	13	CASRQDHNYGYTF	TGTGCCAGCAGACAGGATCATAACTATGGCTACACCTTC
TRBD1	many	TRBV6-5	TRBJ2-5	13	CASRGQGKETQYF	TGTGCCAGCAGGGGACAGGGTAAAGAGACCCAGTACTTC
TRBD1	.	TRBV5-1	TRBJ1-2	11	CASRDRGGYTF	TGCGCCAGCAGAGACAGGGGCGGCTACACCTTC
TRBD1	.	TRBV5-1	TRBJ1-4	15	CASSLGDRDSEKLFF	TGCGCCAGCAGCTTGGGGGACAGGGACAGTGAAAAACTGTTTTTT
TRBD2	.	TRBV4-1	TRBJ2-7	14	CASSQGRRGGEQYF	TGCGCCAGCAGCCAAGGCCGACGCGGGGGGGAGCAGTACTTC
.	.	TRBV4-1	TRBJ1-5	15	CASSQGGTFNQPQHF	TGCGCCAGCAGCCAAGGGGGGACCTTCAATCAGCCCCAGCATTTT
.	.	TRBV28	TRBJ1-2	14	CATSSRQRLYGYTF	TGTGCCACCTCAAGTCGACAGAGACTATATGGCTACACCTTC
TRBD1	.	TRBV2	TRBJ1-1	14	CADRTGLMNTEAFF	TGTGCCGACAGGACAGGGCTAATGAACACTGAAGCTTTCTTT
.	.	TRBV5-1	TRBJ2-2	14	CASSLDPNTGELFF	TGCGCCAGCAGCTTGGACCCCAACACCGGGGAGCTGTTTTTT
.	.	TRBV4-1	TRBJ2-6	16	CASRIRESSGANVLTF	TGCGCCAGCAGAATCCGGGAGTCATCTGGGGCCAACGTCCTGACTTTC
TRBD1	few	TRBV2	TRBJ2-7	13	CASSRDRAGEQYF	TGTGCCAGCAGTAGGGACAGGGCTGGCGAGCAGTACTTC
.	.	TRBV5-1	TRBJ2-1	12	CASRGGDNEQFF	TGCGCCAGCAGGGGTGGTGACAATGAGCAGTTCTTC
.	.	TRBV4-1	TRBJ1-5	17	CASSQDTGTASNQPQHF	TGCGCCAGCAGCCAAGATACCGGGACGGCTAGCAATCAGCCCCAGCATTTT
TRBD1	.	TRBV6-5	TRBJ1-1	13	CASSPDRSKPAFF	TGTGCCAGCAGTCCGGACAGGTCGAAGCCGGCTTTCTTT
TRBD2	.	TRBV11-2	TRBJ2-3	14	CASSFLAGGGTQYF	TGTGCCAGCAGCTTCCTAGCGGGAGGTGGCACGCAGTATTTT
.	.	TRBV12-2	TRBJ2-7	12	CASRWRIDEQYF	TGTGCAAGTCGCTGGAGGATAGACGAGCAGTACTTC
.	.	TRBV5-5	TRBJ2-3	16	CASSSRDTRTSDTQYF	TGTGCCAGCAGCAGTCGGGACACTCGAACGTCGGATACGCAGTATTTT
.	.	TRBV20-1	TRBJ1-2	11	CSVDPNYGYTF	TGCAGTGTAGATCCTAACTATGGCTACACCTTC
TRBD2	.	TRBV11-2	TRBJ2-7	17	CASSLVASSGRAGEQYF	TGTGCCAGCAGCTTAGTCGCTTCTAGCGGGAGGGCCGGCGAGCAGTACTTC
.	.	TRBV6-5	TRBJ1-2	16	CASSYSLDFLPYGYTF	TGTGCCAGCAGTTACTCGTTAGACTTTCTACCCTATGGCTACACCTTC
TRBD1	.	TRBV12-5	TRBJ1-1	15	CASANDRGRNTEAFF	TGTGCTAGTGCTAATGACAGGGGACGAAACACTGAAGCTTTCTTT
.	.	TRBV30	TRBJ2-5	14	CAWSERAKGETQYF	TGTGCCTGGAGTGAACGAGCCAAGGGAGAGACCCAGTACTTC
TRBD2	.	TRBV2	TRBJ2-7	14	CASSGGTHSYEQYF	TGTGCCAGCAGCGGGGGGACTCACTCCTACGAGCAGTACTTC
.	once	TRBV9	TRBJ1-1	15	CASSRLATSNTEAFF	TGTGCCAGCAGCAGGCTGGCGACCTCGAACACTGAAGCTTTCTTT
TRBD1	.	TRBV27	TRBJ2-7	15	CASSFQTGGSYEQYF	TGTGCCAGCAGTTTCCAGACAGGGGGCTCCTACGAGCAGTACTTC
TRBD2	.	TRBV29-1	TRBJ2-5	13	CSGGLAGQETQYF	TGCAGCGGGGGACTAGCGGGCCAAGAGACCCAGTACTTC
.	.	TRBV15	TRBJ1-3	19	CATSRDWTRRGVTGNTIYF	TGTGCCACCAGCAGAGATTGGACCCGAAGGGGAGTAACTGGAAACACCATATATTTT
.	once	TRBV2	TRBJ1-1	11	CASSGVTEAFF	TGTGCCAGCAGTGGGGTAACTGAAGCTTTCTTT
.	.	TRBV21-1	TRBJ2-3	18	CASSHQSRSGRVPDTQYF	TGTGCCAGCAGCCATCAAAGCCGCAGCGGGAGGGTTCCAGATACGCAGTATTTT
TRBD1	once	TRBV2	TRBJ2-3	14	CASLGQGSTDTQYF	TGTGCCAGCCTCGGACAGGGGAGCACAGATACGCAGTATTTT
TRBD1	few	TRBV7-2	TRBJ2-1	14	CASSSGTGWNEQFF	TGTGCCAGCAGCTCCGGGACAGGGTGGAATGAGCAGTTCTTC
TRBD2	.	TRBV28	TRBJ2-7	13	CASNGGTKYEQYF	TGTGCCAGCAATGGCGGGACTAAGTACGAGCAGTACTTC
TRBD1	.	TRBV11-2	TRBJ2-2	14	CASRKGQHTGELFF	TGTGCCAGCAGAAAGGGACAGCACACCGGGGAGCTGTTTTTT
TRBD2	.	TRBV7-2	TRBJ2-1	17	CASSSNGLAGVGGEQFF	TGTGCCAGCAGCTCCAACGGACTAGCGGGAGTGGGTGGTGAGCAGTTCTTC
.	.	TRBV19	TRBJ1-1	14	CASSIQPLNTEAFF	TGTGCCAGTAGTATCCAGCCATTGAACACTGAAGCTTTCTTT
.	.	TRBV5-1	TRBJ2-3	16	CASSLVLGANTDTQYF	TGCGCCAGCAGCTTGGTTCTCGGGGCGAATACAGATACGCAGTATTTT
.	.	TRBV7-8	TRBJ2-1	16	CASSFSGWLSDNEQFF	TGTGCCAGCAGCTTCAGCGGCTGGCTATCAGACAATGAGCAGTTCTTC
.	.	TRBV6-4	TRBJ2-7	13	CASSDVSSYEQYF	TGTGCCAGCAGTGACGTCAGCTCCTACGAGCAGTACTTC